This TCR beta chain was recorded in a study of early T cells in non-severe SARS-CoV-2 infection (dated by TCRdb to the early 2020s). With regard to the full study: TCR sequencing used bulk RNA from unsorted whole blood, so alpha and beta chains could not be paired.

From its cysteine to its phenylalanine, the CDR3 spans 15 amino acids. The read is trimmed to its CDR3 DNA, 45 bases read in frame from base 1. The V end loses 0 bases and the J end loses 0 bases, and a stretch of 8 bases separates them. For CDR1 and CDR2, the germline V gene lists SGHRS and YFSETQ. This clonotype has ten or more counts. Its antigen is unknown. Base qualities are not recorded, but no much larger clone differs from it by a single base. The study was a case-control design nested within a healthcare worker cohort in London, UK, with weekly nasopharyngeal swab PCR tests and blood sampling. Healthcare workers were recruited between 23 and 31 March 2020, during the week of the UK lockdown, and were followed weekly for up to roughly 15 weeks. Libraries were built with 5' RACE. Sequenced on a NextSeq 500. In the TCR library protocol, unique molecular identifiers were attached to individual cDNA molecules to correct for PCR bias and sequencing error. Both TCR alpha and beta chains were sequenced, and tight co-correlation was observed between alpha and beta sequence abundances in each sample. Regarding the original processing steps: Decombinator V4 was used to perform V gene, J gene and CDR3 annotation of TCR sequences. TCRs were defined as expanded if a significant change between any two time points was detected under a Poisson model with p below 0.0001. TCR abundances were normalised to the total number of TCRs sequenced per sample and were expressed as counts per million. MAIT TCRs were defined by TRAV1-2 paired with TRAJ12, TRAJ20 or TRAJ33, and iNKT TCRs by TRAV10 paired with TRAJ18. VDJdb, accessed 1 November 2021, was searched for CMV, EBV and SARS-CoV-2 annotated TCRs, with TCRs annotated for multiple antigens excluded. Through fastp at Q25 and MiXCR, TCRdb rebuilt clones from the public reads, retaining in-frame beta chains. Rows are combined by CDR3 protein, so each entry shows the most common genes and DNA. TCRdb's processing, not the authors', yielded these V and J calls. Here the sample has about 46,000 distinct CDR3 sequences; roughly 5.4% occur a single time. The top ten clonotypes cover approximately 5.4% of the sample.

Beyond this particular receptor, the publication reports: Matching against VDJdb was skewed toward anti-spike CD8 responses, likely underestimated virus-specific expansions, and missed private and CD4 specificities.

The sequence was obtained from an adult who was a healthcare worker with PCR-confirmed SARS-CoV-2 infection or an uninfected control (not recorded which). Sequenced material: whole blood, taken at baseline. The chain is assembled from TRBV5-1 and TRBJ2-3, with TRBD2 as a weak D call on 5 bases. The nucleotide sequence reads TGCGCCAGCAGCTTGGGAGGGCCTAGCACAGATACGCAGTATTTT. Its translation is CASSLGGPSTDTQYF.